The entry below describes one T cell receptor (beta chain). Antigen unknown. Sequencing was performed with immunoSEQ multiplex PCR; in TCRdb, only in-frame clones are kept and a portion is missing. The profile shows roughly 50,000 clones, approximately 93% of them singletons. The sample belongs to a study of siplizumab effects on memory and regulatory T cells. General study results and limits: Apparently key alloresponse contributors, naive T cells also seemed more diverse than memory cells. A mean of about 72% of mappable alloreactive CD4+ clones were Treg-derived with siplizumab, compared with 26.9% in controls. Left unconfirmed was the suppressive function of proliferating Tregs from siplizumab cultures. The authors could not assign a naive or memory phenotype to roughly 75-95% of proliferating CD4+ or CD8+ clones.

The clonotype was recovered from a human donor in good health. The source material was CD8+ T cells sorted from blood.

The DNA for the CDR3 is TGTGCCACGAGGGTCCTCGGACAGGGGGCCTATGGCTACACCTTC. This translates into CATRVLGQGAYGYTF. The V and J genes are TRBV27 and TRBJ1-2, with 11 bases aligning to TRBD1. Germline V gives CDR1 MNHEY, CDR2 SMNVEV (reference sequence). With 10 bases clipped from V and 4 bases from J, the junction kept 11 bases outside the gene matches. The CDR3 spans 15 residues.